This is a list of T cell receptor beta chains from one sample in a study of T cells expressing NK-cell markers. TCRdb reprocessed the 5' RACE reads and keeps a single row for each CDR3 protein, giving no DNA. This table holds over 120,000 distinct CDR3 sequences. The sequenced material came from blood T cells: a sorted CD56 or NKG2C T cell subset, CD4+ or CD8+ T cells, or bulk PBMC T cells (not recorded which). The receptors come from a man aged 18-30 years in good health. Both conserved end residues are part of each CDR3. The order of the fields is J gene, V gene, CDR3 protein.

>TRBJ2-1|TRBV12-3/TRBV12-4
CASRSDRDLSYNEQFF
>TRBJ2-5|TRBV5-4
CASSLVEQETQYF
>TRBJ2-1|TRBV19
CASSPYPAGVLGNEQFF
>TRBJ2-1|TRBV24-1
CATSERSGNEQFF
>TRBJ2-7|TRBV6-5
CASSFRQGGIYEQYF
>TRBJ2-3|TRBV4-2
CASSQGPGRQGADTQYF
>TRBJ1-3|TRBV19
CASIRGNTIYF
>TRBJ2-3|TRBV7-9
CASSFYFPDTQYF
>TRBJ2-6|TRBV25-1
CASSEERSGANVLTF
>TRBJ2-2|TRBV9
CASSAKTGELFF
>TRBJ2-7|TRBV6-5
CASSYSNRLTDPYEQYF
>TRBJ2-2|TRBV7-9
CAGTGGADGELFF
>TRBJ2-2|TRBV29-1
CSVGQANTGELFF
>TRBJ2-7|TRBV4-2
CASSQASDSYEQYF
>TRBJ2-3|TRBV6-4
CASRAQYSTDTQYF
>TRBJ2-7|TRBV12-3/TRBV12-4
CASQATLSYEQYF
>TRBJ1-3|TRBV30
CAWSVSGNTIYF
>TRBJ1-5|TRBV5-1
CASSLDPRGQPQHF
>TRBJ2-7|TRBV6-2/TRBV6-3
CASSYNRDPNFPYEQYF
>TRBJ2-2|TRBV4-3
CASSYGTTNGELFF
>TRBJ1-6|TRBV20-1
CSAQDYNSPLHF
>TRBJ2-1|TRBV5-1
CASSFGLAGDRDEQFF
>TRBJ2-3|TRBV4-2
CASSTRLAASTDTQYF
>TRBJ2-1|TRBV12-3/TRBV12-4
CASGGGNEQFF
>TRBJ2-3|TRBV20-1
CSARNSIDRRTTDTQYF
>TRBJ2-3|TRBV29-1
CSVGREGLTDTQYF
>TRBJ2-1|TRBV7-6
CASSTLSVAGVYNEQFF
>TRBJ2-1|TRBV14
CASSQDLGGDRHNEQFF